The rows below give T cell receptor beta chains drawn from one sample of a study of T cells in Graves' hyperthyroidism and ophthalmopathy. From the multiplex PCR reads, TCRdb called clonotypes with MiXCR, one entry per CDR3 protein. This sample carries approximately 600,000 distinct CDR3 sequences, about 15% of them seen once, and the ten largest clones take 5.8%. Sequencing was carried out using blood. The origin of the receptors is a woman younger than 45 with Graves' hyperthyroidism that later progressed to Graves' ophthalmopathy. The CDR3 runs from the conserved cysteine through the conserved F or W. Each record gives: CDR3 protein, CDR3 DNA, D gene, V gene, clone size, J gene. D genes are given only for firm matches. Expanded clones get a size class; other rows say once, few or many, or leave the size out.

CASSYGSLAKNIQYF TGTGCCAGCAGTTACGGCAGTCTAGCCAAAAACATTCAGTACTTC . TRBV6-2/TRBV6-3 many TRBJ2-4
CASSLAGTSNQPQHF TGTGCCAGCAGTTTAGCAGGGACTAGCAATCAGCCCCAGCATTTT . TRBV12-3/TRBV12-4 many TRBJ1-5
CASTQGASNEQYF TGTGCCAGCACCCAAGGGGCAAGCAACGAGCAGTACTTC . TRBV12-3/TRBV12-4 many TRBJ2-7
CASSQATSGTQETQYF TGTGCCAGCAGCCAAGCGACTAGCGGTACCCAAGAGACCCAGTACTTC TRBD2 TRBV4-2 few TRBJ2-5
CSVEARIGSGNTIYF TGCAGCGTTGAAGCCCGGATAGGTTCTGGAAACACCATATATTTT . TRBV29-1 . TRBJ1-3
CASGRDISYNEQFF TGTGCTAGTGGCCGGGACATCTCCTACAATGAGCAGTTCTTC . TRBV12-5 many TRBJ2-1
CASSFPGQGRADTQYF TGTGCCAGCAGTTTTCCCGGACAGGGGCGCGCAGATACGCAGTATTTT TRBD1 TRBV28 few TRBJ2-3
CASSSTGPGELFF TGTGCCAGCAGCTCCACAGGGCCCGGGGAGCTGTTTTTT . TRBV7-9 . TRBJ2-2
CASSANGGAETQYF TGTGCCAGCAGTGCCAATGGGGGCGCGGAGACCCAGTACTTC . TRBV6-1 many TRBJ2-5
CAWGLAGGFNEQFF TGTGCCTGGGGACTAGCGGGGGGATTCAATGAGCAGTTCTTC TRBD2 TRBV30 many TRBJ2-1
CASSISLGNTIYF TGTGCCAGTAGTATCAGTCTGGGAAACACCATATATTTT . TRBV19 . TRBJ1-3
CASSLAVAVHQETQYF TGTGCCAGCAGCTTAGCCGTAGCGGTACACCAAGAGACCCAGTACTTC . TRBV7-8 . TRBJ2-5
CASRYSSGLAGGRETQYF TGTGCCAGCAGATATTCCTCCGGACTAGCGGGAGGTCGGGAGACCCAGTACTTC TRBD2 TRBV6-8 . TRBJ2-5
CASSQDEVSYSNQPQHF TGCGCCAGCAGCCAAGACGAGGTCAGCTATAGCAATCAGCCCCAGCATTTT . TRBV4-1 . TRBJ1-5
CASSSHRDSQETQYF TGTGCCAGCAGCTCCCACCGGGACTCTCAAGAGACCCAGTACTTC . TRBV11-3 few TRBJ2-5
CASSARDGSSSYGYTF TGTGCCAGCAGTGCCCGGGACGGATCGTCATCTTATGGCTACACCTTC . TRBV2 many TRBJ1-2
CASSPMTGGEFNTIYF TGTGCCAGCTCACCGATGACAGGGGGCGAATTTAACACCATATATTTT TRBD1 TRBV18 . TRBJ1-3
CASSFSVQSGELFF TGTGCCAGCAGTTTCTCGGTACAGTCCGGGGAGCTGTTTTTT . TRBV12-3/TRBV12-4 . TRBJ2-2
CASSLSERGYNSPLHF TGCGCCAGCAGCTTATCCGAGAGGGGCTATAATTCACCCCTCCACTTT . TRBV5-1 many TRBJ1-6
CASSRDRGFDEQFF TGCGCCAGCAGCCGGGACAGGGGTTTCGATGAGCAGTTCTTC TRBD1 TRBV5-1 many TRBJ2-1
CASSSRGEYGYTF TGTGCCAGCAGCTCCAGGGGCGAGTATGGCTACACCTTC . TRBV3-1 . TRBJ1-2
CAASTRPNTGELFF TGTGCCGCTTCGACACGTCCGAACACCGGGGAGCTGTTTTTT . TRBV27 many TRBJ2-2
CAISEFQQGPRETQYF TGTGCCATCAGTGAGTTTCAACAGGGCCCCCGGGAGACCCAGTACTTC . TRBV10-3 . TRBJ2-5
CSYLDRLDYGYTF TGCAGCTACTTGGACAGGCTTGACTATGGCTACACCTTC TRBD1 TRBV20-1 many TRBJ1-2
CASSLFLGVSDTQYF TGTGCCAGCAGTTTATTCTTGGGGGTCTCGGATACGCAGTATTTT . TRBV12-3/TRBV12-4 many TRBJ2-3
CASSRDTASRGELFF TGTGCCAGCAGCCGAGATACCGCCTCTAGAGGGGAGCTGTTTTTT . TRBV14 . TRBJ2-2
CALPTLGGYTF TGTGCCCTGCCTACGTTGGGTGGCTACACCTTC . TRBV30 many TRBJ1-2
CASSFAGWIPGELFF TGTGCCAGCAGTTTCGCGGGATGGATTCCCGGGGAGCTGTTTTTT . TRBV6-1 few TRBJ2-2
CSATTITGEETQYF TGCAGTGCTACCACTATTACAGGGGAAGAGACCCAGTACTTC TRBD1 TRBV20-1 many TRBJ2-5
CASSYSGDEQYF TGTGCCAGCAGTTACTCAGGGGACGAGCAGTACTTC . TRBV6-5 many TRBJ2-7
CASSLTGDLRSNEQFF TGTGCCAGCAGCTTAACTGGAGACCTCCGAAGCAATGAGCAGTTCTTC . TRBV7-3 . TRBJ2-1
CASSLNTATGNEAFF TGTGCCAGCAGCTTAAACACCGCCACAGGGAACGAAGCTTTCTTT . TRBV11-3 many TRBJ1-1
CSARSGKSSYNEQFF TGCAGTGCTAGGAGCGGGAAGAGCTCCTACAATGAGCAGTTCTTC TRBD2 TRBV20-1 many TRBJ2-1
CASSPSAVAGGDEQYF TGCGCCAGCAGCCCGTCAGCCGTAGCGGGAGGAGACGAGCAGTACTTC TRBD2 TRBV4-1 . TRBJ2-7
CASSPALHRETQYF TGTGCCAGCTCACCTGCTTTACACAGGGAGACCCAGTACTTC . TRBV18 many TRBJ2-5
CASSGYARVGYGYTF TGTGCCAGCAGTGGTTATGCCAGGGTGGGGTATGGCTACACCTTC . TRBV25-1 few TRBJ1-2
CASSPTMAQTDTQYF TGTGCCAGCAGCCCAACGATGGCTCAAACAGATACGCAGTATTTT . TRBV7-2 many TRBJ2-3
CASSPLRDSPLHF TGTGCCAGCAGCCCACTCAGGGATTCACCCCTCCACTTT . TRBV7-2 many TRBJ1-6
CASSPGTARWATEAFF TGTGCCAGCAGCCCCGGGACAGCCCGGTGGGCCACTGAAGCTTTCTTT TRBD1 TRBV13 many TRBJ1-1
CASSGRGASGSAYNEQFF TGTGCCAGCAGTGGAAGGGGAGCTAGCGGGTCCGCCTACAATGAGCAGTTCTTC TRBD2 TRBV6-2/TRBV6-3 many TRBJ2-1
CASSLLASEETQYF TGTGCCAGCAGTCTGCTAGCGAGCGAAGAGACCCAGTACTTC . TRBV6-2/TRBV6-3 many TRBJ2-5
CASSRQHATNEKLFF TGTGCCAGCAGCCGGCAGCATGCAACTAATGAAAAACTGTTTTTT . TRBV3-1 many TRBJ1-4
CSARFPSYNEQFF TGCAGTGCTAGATTCCCCTCCTACAATGAGCAGTTCTTC . TRBV20-1 many TRBJ2-1
CASSPGQDTGAFF TGTGCCAGCTCACCGGGCCAGGACACTGGAGCTTTCTTT . TRBV18 many TRBJ1-1
CASSPPTGRPYEQYF TGTGCCAGCAGCCCCCCCACGGGACGGCCCTACGAGCAGTACTTC . TRBV27 many TRBJ2-7